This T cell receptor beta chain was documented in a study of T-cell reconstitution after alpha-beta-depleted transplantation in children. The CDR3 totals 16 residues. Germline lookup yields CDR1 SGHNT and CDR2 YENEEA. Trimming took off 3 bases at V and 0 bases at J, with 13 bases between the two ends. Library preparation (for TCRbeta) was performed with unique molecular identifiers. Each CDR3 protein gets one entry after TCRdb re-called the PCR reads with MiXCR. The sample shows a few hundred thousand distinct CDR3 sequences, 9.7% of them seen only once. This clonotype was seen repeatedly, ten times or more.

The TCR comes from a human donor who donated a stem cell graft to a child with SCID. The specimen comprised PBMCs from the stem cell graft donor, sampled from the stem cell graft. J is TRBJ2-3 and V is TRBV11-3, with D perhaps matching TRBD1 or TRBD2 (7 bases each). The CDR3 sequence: CASSFSGTASTDTQYF. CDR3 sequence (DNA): TGTGCCAGCAGCTTCAGCGGGACAGCTAGCACAGATACGCAGTATTTT.